This T cell receptor beta chain stems from a study of T cells in women clearing cervical HPV infection. The protocol was immunoSEQ multiplex PCR, while the TCRdb copy is restricted to in-frame clones and leaves out a portion. With tens of thousands of clones in the sample, the ten largest clones hold approximately 0.98%. This clonotype was sampled from a woman between 18 and 75 years old with a cervical HPV16 infection that either progressed to CIN3+ or cleared (not recorded which). The sequenced sample was blood buffy coat.

CDR3 loop: CASSQRPSGSYEQYF. The sequenced part of the CDR3 DNA is TGTGCCAGCAGCCAACGACCTTCGGGCTCCTACGAG. The chain joins TRBV16 to TRBJ2-7; D is uncertain. The read gets to within 3 residues of the CDR3 end, and the germline J gene fills in the rest. V was shortened by 2 bases and J by 0 bases, with 11 bases between the two germline ends. The CDR3 runs 15 residues. Germline CDR1 reads KGHSY; CDR2 reads FQNENV.